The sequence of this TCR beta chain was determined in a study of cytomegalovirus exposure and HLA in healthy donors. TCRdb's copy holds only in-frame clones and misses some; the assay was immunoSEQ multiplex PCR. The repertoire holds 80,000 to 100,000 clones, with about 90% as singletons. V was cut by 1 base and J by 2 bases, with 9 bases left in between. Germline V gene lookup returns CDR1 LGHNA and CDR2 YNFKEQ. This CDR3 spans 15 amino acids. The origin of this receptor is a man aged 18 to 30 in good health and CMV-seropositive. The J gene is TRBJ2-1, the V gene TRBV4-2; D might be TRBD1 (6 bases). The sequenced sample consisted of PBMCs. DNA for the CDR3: TGTGCCAGCAGCCAAGGACAGGAGCCCTACAATGAGCAGTTCTTC. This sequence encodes CASSQGQEPYNEQFF.